Following are 28 T cell receptor beta chains from one sample sequenced in a study of regulatory T cells in long-lasting Graves disease. Time point of the sample: persistent/refractory GD, antithyroid drugs over 5 years with positive TRAb. Extracted PBMC RNA gave rise to the TCR library. For TCR beta, libraries came from iRepertoire HTBI primers and Arm-PCR of CDR3 regions. TCRdb used MiXCR to reprocess the multiplex PCR reads, holding one entry per CDR3 protein. Of 360,000 or so distinct CDR3 sequences in the sample, approximately 25% were seen once. The material sequenced was peripheral blood mononuclear cells (PBMCs), taken when the disease was refractory, from a patient treated with antithyroid drugs. These receptors all come from a woman aged 40 to 55 with Graves disease.

The sample holds a few counts of this clonotype. J is TRBJ2-7 and V is TRBV11-2; no clear D. CDR1 and CDR2 (germline): SGHAT, FQNNGV. The CDR3 runs 15 residues. V was cut by 3 bases and J by 3 bases, with 15 bases left in between. CDR3 DNA sequence: TGTGCCAGCAGCTTCGGATCCACCTCAGGCTACGAGCAGTACTTC. This codes for CASSFGSTSGYEQYF.

At least ten counts were recorded for this clonotype. CDR3 amino acids: CASSSVGQETQYF. The CDR3 bases are TGTGCCAGCTCCTCCGTGGGTCAAGAGACCCAGTACTTC. The chain joins TRBV28 to TRBJ2-5, with D unresolved. The CDR3 loop spans 13 amino acids. V was trimmed by 8 bases and J by 2 bases, leaving 12 bases between them. Germline V gene lookup returns CDR1 MDHEN and CDR2 SYDVKM.

This clonotype appeared many times. The genes are TRBV6-1 and TRBJ1-1; D uncertain. V was shortened by 10 bases and J by 1 base, with 10 bases between the two germline ends. This CDR3 is 12 amino acids long. The V gene's germline CDR1 is MNHNS and CDR2 SASEGT. The CDR3 sequence: CATRGTNTEAFF. The DNA for the CDR3 is TGTGCCACTCGGGGAACGAACACTGAAGCTTTCTTT.

This clonotype was picked up many times. Written as DNA, the CDR3 is TGTGCCAGCAGTACCCCGGGACAGGGGGCCGGCGAGCAGTACTTC. The encoded protein is CASSTPGQGAGEQYF. This chain joins TRBV28 and TRBJ2-7; 12 nucleotides agree with TRBD1. Germline loops: CDR1 MDHEN, CDR2 SYDVKM. Trimming took 5 bases from V and 6 from J; bases not matched to a gene: 8. The CDR3 covers 15 residues.

For this clonotype: At one end the junction does not follow the germline gene, possibly because of a read error. The chain employs TRBV5-1 and TRBJ2-7; perhaps D is TRBD1 or TRBD2 (6 bases each). The CDR3 runs 17 residues. The germline V gene encodes CDR1 SGHRS and CDR2 YFSETQ. CDR3 loop: CASSLLRPGAPGDEQHF. CDR3 coding DNA: TGCGCCAGCAGCCTCCTCAGACCGGGGGCCCCAGGTGATGAGCAGCACTTC.

This clonotype was counted many times. The chain carries TRBV13 and TRBJ2-2; tentatively, D is TRBD2 (5 bases). V was pared by 3 bases and J by 7 bases, with 9 bases between. The CDR3 consists of 13 residues. The germline gives CDR1 PRHDT, CDR2 FYEKMQ (reference sequence). The CDR3 sequence: CASSFDRGGELFF. The CDR3 coding sequence is TGTGCCAGCAGCTTCGATCGGGGCGGGGAGCTGTTTTTT.

This chain joins TRBV14 and TRBJ2-1; weak D call: TRBD1 (6 bases). Trimming took 0 bases from V and 3 from J, leaving 12 bases between them. Germline V gene lookup returns CDR1 SGHDN and CDR2 FVKESK. The CDR3 extends over 16 amino acids. For the CDR3, the DNA is TGTGCCAGCAGCCAAGAGAACTGGGACATCTACAATGAGCAGTTCTTC. Its protein is CASSQENWDIYNEQFF.

The V call is TRBV27, the J call TRBJ2-7; D is perhaps TRBD2 (5 bases). CDR3 length: 15 residues. CDR1 is MNHEY, CDR2 SMNVEV, per germline (reference sequence). Trimming left V 2 bases short and J 1 base short, with 12 bases between. The CDR3 DNA sequence: TGTGCCAGCAGTTTACGGGGTCATCTTTCCTACGAGCAGTACTTC. Amino acids: CASSLRGHLSYEQYF.

In its sample, this clonotype was seen many times. V usage is TRBV5-1 and J usage is TRBJ1-2; possible D gene TRBD1, 6 bases. The CDR3 loop spans 15 amino acids. Germline CDR1 SGHRS, CDR2 YFSETQ. Trimming took 0 bases from V and 4 from J, leaving 13 bases between them. The CDR3 DNA is TGCGCCAGCAGCTTGGGGGACAACATTGGCTATGGCTACACCTTC. This codes for CASSLGDNIGYGYTF.

The CDR3 DNA follows: TGTGCCAGCAGCAATAGGGGACGGAGACCCTACGAGCAGTACTTC. Protein sequence: CASSNRGRRPYEQYF. The chain combines TRBV3-1 with TRBJ2-7; D could derive from TRBD1 or TRBD2 (5 bases each). The CDR3 sequence is 15 residues long. Germline V lookup: CDR1 LGHDT, CDR2 YNNKEL (reference sequence). Trimming took off 5 bases at V and 2 bases at J, with 16 bases between the two ends.

The CDR3 DNA reads as TGTGCCAGCAGTGCAGACAGGGACGCCTACAATGAGCAGTTCTTC. Its protein is CASSADRDAYNEQFF. The chain uses TRBV2 and TRBJ2-1; TRBD1 matches 7 bases. Germline loops: CDR1 SNHLY, CDR2 FYNNEI. The CDR3 is 15 residues long. V trimming: 4 bases; J trimming: 2 bases; junction bases outside the gene matches: 5.

This clonotype was recorded once. This sequence joins TRBV28 and TRBJ1-1, with D unclear. The germline V gene has CDR1 MDHEN and CDR2 SYDVKM. V dropped 6 bases and J dropped 0 bases, with 11 bases sitting between them. The CDR3 is 14 residues long. CDR3 amino acids: CASSSGNLNTEAFF. The DNA for the CDR3 is TGTGCCAGCAGCTCAGGAAATTTGAACACTGAAGCTTTCTTT.

In its sample, this clonotype was seen a few times. J is TRBJ2-7 and V is TRBV11-3, with TRBD1 as a possible D gene (6 bases). This CDR3 has 15 amino acids. V was cut by 1 base and J by 3 bases, with 13 bases left in between. Germline V lookup: CDR1 SGHNT, CDR2 YENEEA. Here the CDR3 reads CASSLGQGSYYEQYF. The CDR3 DNA reads as TGTGCCAGCAGCTTAGGTCAGGGGTCCTACTACGAGCAGTACTTC.

This clonotype was recorded only once. A read error may be the cause here, since a much bigger clone is one base away. The CDR3 ends on some other residue instead of the conserved phenylalanine or tryptophan, so this is likely a read error. This rearrangement joins TRBV6-2 or TRBV6-3 to TRBJ1-2; 8 nucleotides match TRBD1. Germline V gene lookup returns CDR1 MNHEY and CDR2 SVGEGT. This CDR3 comprises 17 residues. J lost 0 bases, V lost 5 bases, and 11 bases had no gene match. The CDR3 sequence is CASSEFRGQGANYGYTS. CDR3 bases: TGTGCCAGCAGTGAATTTCGTGGACAGGGAGCTAACTATGGCTACACCTCC.

This clonotype showed up just a few times. The chain recombines TRBV2 with TRBJ2-7, with 13 bases that match TRBD2. The germline CDR1 and CDR2 sequences are SNHLY and FYNNEI. The J segment lost 3 bases and the V segment lost 6 bases, leaving 14 bases of the junction unmatched. The CDR3 contains 18 residues. CDR3 bases: TGTGCCAGCAGAGGACTAGCGGGGGTCTCATCCGCCTGCTACGAGCAGTACTTC. Translation gives CASRGLAGVSSACYEQYF.

This clonotype showed up just a few times. This chain uses TRBV6-2 or TRBV6-3 with TRBJ2-7; D gene unclear. The CDR3 is 12 amino acids. CDR1 is MNHEY and CDR2 is SVGEGT in the germline V gene. The V and J ends lost 2 bases and 4 bases respectively, with 6 bases between them. For the CDR3, the DNA is TGTGCCAGCAGTTACATCTGGTACGAGCAGTACTTC. This sequence encodes CASSYIWYEQYF.

This clonotype was observed at least ten times. The genes are TRBV27 and TRBJ1-6; TRBD1 is a possible D gene (5 bases). V was cut by 2 bases and J by 9 bases, with 8 bases left in between. CDR3 length: 13 amino acids. Germline values: CDR1 MNHEY, CDR2 SMNVEV (reference sequence). The CDR3 coding sequence is TGTGCCAGCAGTTTAAATACAGGTTCACCCCTCCACTTT. Translating it yields CASSLNTGSPLHF.

Of note for this clonotype: A much bigger clone sits one base away, suggesting this may be a read error. CDR3 loop: CSVESGQGYSEQYF. The CDR3 DNA reads as TGCAGCGTTGAGAGTGGTCAGGGTTACTCCGAGCAGTACTTC. This chain joins TRBV29-1 and TRBJ2-7; possibly TRBD1 for D (5 bases). This CDR3 is built from 14 residues. V shed 3 bases and J shed 6 bases, with 18 bases lying between them. Per germline, CDR1 SQVTM and CDR2 ANQGSEA.

This clonotype was observed a single time. The chain uses TRBV7-2 and TRBJ2-3, with no clear D. Germline CDR1 is SGHTA and CDR2 is FQGNSA. This CDR3 has 16 amino acids. The V end was cut by 5 bases, the J end by 2 bases, with 17 bases between. The CDR3 nucleotides read TGTGCCAGCAGCACGCCTTGGTCGGTGCTCACAGATACGCAGTATTTT. Translation: CASSTPWSVLTDTQYF.

This clonotype was observed at least ten times. This sequence joins TRBV6-1 and TRBJ2-7, with a possible D match to TRBD2 (6 bases). The CDR3 length is 12 residues. Trimming left V 7 bases short and J 6 bases short, with 13 bases between. Germline values: CDR1 MNHNS, CDR2 SASEGT. The CDR3 loop reads CASTSEAGEQYF. CDR3 bases: TGTGCCAGCACCTCAGAAGCGGGCGAGCAGTACTTC.

This clonotype has at least ten counts. The chain carries TRBV25-1 and TRBJ2-5; D is unclear. Trimming pared 4 bases from V and 4 bases from J, leaving 10 bases between. The CDR3 runs to 13 residues. CDR1 is MGHDK, CDR2 SYGVNS, per germline. CDR3 bases: TGTGCCAGCAGTGCCGCGAGTATAGAGACCCAGTACTTC. Translating it yields CASSAASIETQYF.

This clonotype was seen a handful of times. CDR3 sequence reads: CASSLMDIGTGELFF. CDR3 sequence (DNA): TGTGCCAGCAGCTTAATGGACATTGGGACCGGGGAGCTGTTTTTT. The chain has TRBV7-9 and TRBJ2-2; the D gene is possibly TRBD1 (5 bases). V lost 2 bases to trimming and J lost 5 bases, with 12 bases between them. Per the germline V gene, CDR1 is SEHNR and CDR2 is FQNEAQ (reference sequence). This CDR3 region has 15 residues.

The genes are TRBV4-1 and TRBJ1-4; D remains ambiguous. The CDR3 totals 17 residues. Germline-derived CDR1 and CDR2 are MGHRA and YSYEKL. V dropped 1 base and J dropped 3 bases, with 15 bases sitting between them. CDR3 DNA: TGCGCCAGCAGCCAAGCCGTCATCTGGGCGGCTAATGAAAAACTGTTTTTT. This gives the protein CASSQAVIWAANEKLFF.

The chain couples TRBV4-1 to TRBJ1-1; D uncertain. Trimming shortened V by 5 bases and J by 2 bases, and 12 bases separated the two germline ends. The germline gives CDR1 MGHRA, CDR2 YSYEKL. This CDR3 region has 14 residues. The CDR3 here is CASSKNPGNTEAFF. CDR3 in DNA: TGCGCCAGCAGCAAAAACCCGGGTAACACTGAAGCTTTCTTT.

In its sample, this clonotype was seen many times. The chain couples TRBV2 to TRBJ2-4, with D perhaps TRBD2 (6 bases). Germline CDR1 reads SNHLY; CDR2 reads FYNNEI. This CDR3 region has 14 residues. Between the trimmed V and J ends, which lost 3 bases and 9 bases, there was a span of 15 bases. The CDR3 loop reads CASSETGEVGIQYF. CDR3 nucleotide sequence: TGTGCCAGCAGTGAGACCGGGGAGGTCGGCATTCAGTACTTC.

This clonotype was counted only a few times. The chain has TRBV28 and TRBJ2-7, with 14 bases identical to TRBD2. Per the germline V gene, CDR1 is MDHEN and CDR2 is SYDVKM. This CDR3 is built from 18 residues. With 7 bases clipped from V and 5 bases from J, the junction kept 16 bases outside the gene matches. The CDR3 is CASTDRETSGRARDEQYF. Here the CDR3 DNA reads TGTGCCAGCACCGATCGGGAGACTAGCGGGAGGGCCCGGGACGAGCAGTACTTC.

This clonotype was seen at least ten times. The chain couples TRBV12-3 or TRBV12-4 to TRBJ2-7, with no clear D. With 6 bases removed from V and 4 bases from J, the gap between germline ends came to 10 bases. CDR3 length: 12 amino acids. For the CDR3, the DNA is TGTGCCAGCAGCCCGGCGGCTTACGAGCAGTACTTC. Protein product: CASSPAAYEQYF.

This clonotype was detected ten times or more. The CDR3 is CASSYLQAGLNYGYTF. CDR3 DNA sequence: TGTGCCAGCAGTTATCTCCAGGCAGGACTAAACTATGGCTACACCTTC. The chain employs TRBV6-5 and TRBJ1-2; D not certain. The V gene lost 3 bases and the J gene lost 2 bases, with 16 bases spanning the gap. The CDR3 contains 16 residues. In germline, CDR1 is MNHEY, CDR2 SVGAGI.